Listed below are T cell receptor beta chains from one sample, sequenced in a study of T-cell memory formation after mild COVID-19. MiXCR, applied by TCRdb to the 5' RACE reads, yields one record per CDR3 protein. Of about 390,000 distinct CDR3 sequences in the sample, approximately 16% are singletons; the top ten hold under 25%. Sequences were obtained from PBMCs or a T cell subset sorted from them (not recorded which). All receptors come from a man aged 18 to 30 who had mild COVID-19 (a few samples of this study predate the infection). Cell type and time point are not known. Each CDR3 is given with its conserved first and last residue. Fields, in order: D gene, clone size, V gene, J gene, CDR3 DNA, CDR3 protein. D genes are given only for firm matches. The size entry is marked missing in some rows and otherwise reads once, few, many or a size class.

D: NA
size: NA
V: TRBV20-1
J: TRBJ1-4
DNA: TGCAGTGCCCCAGGGGAACCTAATGAAAAACTGTTTTTT
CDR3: CSAPGEPNEKLFF

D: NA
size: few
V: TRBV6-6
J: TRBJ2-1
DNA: TGTGCCAGCAGTTACGGGGGGCAGGGGTACAATGAGCAGTTCTTC
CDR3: CASSYGGQGYNEQFF

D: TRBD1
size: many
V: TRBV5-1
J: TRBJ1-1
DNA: TGCGCCAGCAGCTTTACAGGGGAGGAAAGCGAAGCTTTCTTT
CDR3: CASSFTGEESEAFF

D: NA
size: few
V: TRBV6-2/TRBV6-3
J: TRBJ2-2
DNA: TGTGCCAGCAGCCGACGAACCCAAATTTACACCGGGGAGCTGTTTTTT
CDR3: CASSRRTQIYTGELFF

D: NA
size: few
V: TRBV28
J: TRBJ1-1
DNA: TGTGCCAGCAGTCCGGGGGGAGAGAACACTGAAGCTTTCTTT
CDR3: CASSPGGENTEAFF

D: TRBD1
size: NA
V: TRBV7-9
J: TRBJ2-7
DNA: TGTGCCAGCAGCTTAGGGACAGGGGCAGGCGAGCAGTACTTC
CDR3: CASSLGTGAGEQYF

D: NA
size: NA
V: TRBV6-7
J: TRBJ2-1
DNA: TGTGCCAGCAGTTACTGGTTCAATGAGCAGTTCTTC
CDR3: CASSYWFNEQFF

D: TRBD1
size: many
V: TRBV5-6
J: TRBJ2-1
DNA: TGTGCCAGCAGCCAGACTGGGACAGGGGTCTACAATGAGCAGTTCTTC
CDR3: CASSQTGTGVYNEQFF

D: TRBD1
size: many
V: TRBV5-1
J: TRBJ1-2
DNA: TGCGCCAGCAGCTTGGGGGACAGAAACTATGGCTACACCTTC
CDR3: CASSLGDRNYGYTF

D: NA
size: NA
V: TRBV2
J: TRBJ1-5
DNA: TGTGCCAGCAGTGCAATTTCGGGCAATCAGCCCCAGCATTTT
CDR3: CASSAISGNQPQHF

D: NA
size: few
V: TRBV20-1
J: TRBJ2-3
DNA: TGCAGTGCTCCTATTACAGATACGCAGTATTTT
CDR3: CSAPITDTQYF

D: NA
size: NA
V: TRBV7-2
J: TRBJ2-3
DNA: TGTGCCAGCAGCCGGGGGCGCACGCGGGGAGATACGCAGTATTTT
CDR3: CASSRGRTRGDTQYF

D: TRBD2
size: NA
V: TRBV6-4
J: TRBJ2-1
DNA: TGTGCCAGCAGTGACGGGCGGGGGGGCACCTACAATGAGCAGTTCTTC
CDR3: CASSDGRGGTYNEQFF

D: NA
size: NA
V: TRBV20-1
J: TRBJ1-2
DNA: TGCAGTGCTAGAGATACCTCCCGACAGCTCGGTGGTGGCTACACCTTC
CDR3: CSARDTSRQLGGGYTF

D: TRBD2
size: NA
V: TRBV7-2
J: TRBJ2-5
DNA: TGTGCCAGCAGCTTAGCTAGTAGCGGGGGGGAGACCCAGTACTTC
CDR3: CASSLASSGGETQYF

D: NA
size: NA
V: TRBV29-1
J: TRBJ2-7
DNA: TGCAGCGGCGGCCACCGGACCTACGAGCAGTACTTC
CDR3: CSGGHRTYEQYF

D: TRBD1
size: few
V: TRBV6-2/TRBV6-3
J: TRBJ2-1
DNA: TGTGCCACCTACCGGGACAGCTACAATGAGCAGTTCTTC
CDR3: CATYRDSYNEQFF

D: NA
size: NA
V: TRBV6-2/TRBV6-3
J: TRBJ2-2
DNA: TGTGCCAGCACGACGACCGGGGAGCTGTTTTTT
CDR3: CASTTTGELFF

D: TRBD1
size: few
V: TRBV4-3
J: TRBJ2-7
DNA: TGCGCCAGCAGCCAAGATACAGGGGGATACTCCTACGAGCAGTACTTC
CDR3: CASSQDTGGYSYEQYF

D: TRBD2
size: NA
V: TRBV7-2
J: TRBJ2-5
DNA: TGTGCCAGCAGCTTTAGCGGGGGGCAGGGGGAGACCCAGTACTTC
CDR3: CASSFSGGQGETQYF

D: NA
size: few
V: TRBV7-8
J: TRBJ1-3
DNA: TGTGCCAGCAGCCCGAGGGAGATTGGAAACACCATATATTTT
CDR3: CASSPREIGNTIYF

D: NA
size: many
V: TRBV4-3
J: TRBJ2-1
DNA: TGCGCCAGCAGCCAAGGGGCCGACAATGAGCAGTTCTTC
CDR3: CASSQGADNEQFF

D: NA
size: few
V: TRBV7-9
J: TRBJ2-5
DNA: TGTGCCAGCAGCCCCCTGGCGGAGACCCAGTACTTC
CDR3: CASSPLAETQYF

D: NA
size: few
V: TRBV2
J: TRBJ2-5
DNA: TGTGCCAGCAACCGCGAGGGAGAGACCCAGTACTTC
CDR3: CASNREGETQYF

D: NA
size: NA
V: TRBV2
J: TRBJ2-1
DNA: TGTGCCAGCATGGGGGATGACAATGAGCAGTTCTTC
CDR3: CASMGDDNEQFF

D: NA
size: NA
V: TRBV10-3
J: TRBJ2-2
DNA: TGTGCCATCGGGAAACTAAATAAGAGTCCCGGGGAGCTGTTTTTT
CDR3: CAIGKLNKSPGELFF

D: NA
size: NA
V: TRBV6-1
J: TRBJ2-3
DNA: TGTGCCAGCAGTGACGGACAGTCGGGGGCCCGGGGGCAGTATTTT
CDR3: CASSDGQSGARGQYF

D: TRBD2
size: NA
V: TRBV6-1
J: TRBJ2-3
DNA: TGTGCCAGCAGCTCCCCCCGGGGGGGCATTACGCAGTATTTT
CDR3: CASSSPRGGITQYF

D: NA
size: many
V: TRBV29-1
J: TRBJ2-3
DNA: TGCAGCGTTGAAGGCGTAGCGAACACAGATACGCAGTATTTT
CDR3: CSVEGVANTDTQYF

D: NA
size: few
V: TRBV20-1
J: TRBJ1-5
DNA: TGCAGTGTTACCCACGGGGGAGGAGGGAATCAGCCCCAGCATTTT
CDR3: CSVTHGGGGNQPQHF

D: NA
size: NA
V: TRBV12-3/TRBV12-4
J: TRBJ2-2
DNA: TGTGCCAGCAGTTCTGAACTCAACACCGGGGAGCTGTTTTTT
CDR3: CASSSELNTGELFF

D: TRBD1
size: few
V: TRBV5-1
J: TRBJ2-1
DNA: TGCGCCAGCAGCAAGGAAACAGGGGGGAACAATGAGCAGTTCTTC
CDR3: CASSKETGGNNEQFF

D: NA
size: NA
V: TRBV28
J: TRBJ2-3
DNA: TGTGCCAGCAGTTTACTTGGGGGGGCCCCGTGGGATACGCAGTATTTT
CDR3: CASSLLGGAPWDTQYF

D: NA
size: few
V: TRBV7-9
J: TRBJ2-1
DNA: TGTGCCAGCAGCTTGGGGGTTAGGCTTGTCGATGAGCAGTTCTTC
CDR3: CASSLGVRLVDEQFF

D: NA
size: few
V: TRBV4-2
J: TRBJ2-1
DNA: TGTGCCAGCAGCCAGCCCGAGCGACCGAATGAGCAGTTCTTC
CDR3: CASSQPERPNEQFF

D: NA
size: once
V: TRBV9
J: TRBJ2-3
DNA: TGTGCCAGCAGCGTAAGCAGCGGAACAGATACGCAGTATTTT
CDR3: CASSVSSGTDTQYF

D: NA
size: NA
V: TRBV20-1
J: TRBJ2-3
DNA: TGCAGTGCTAGAGGTCGAGGCTCCACAGATACGCAGTATTTT
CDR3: CSARGRGSTDTQYF

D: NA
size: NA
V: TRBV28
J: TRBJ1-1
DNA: TGTGCCAGCAGTTTGTGGGAGTCAGCAGCTTTCTTT
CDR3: CASSLWESAAFF

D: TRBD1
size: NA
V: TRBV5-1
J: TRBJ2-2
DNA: TGCGCCAGCAGCCCTTGGACAGGAGACACCGGGGAGCTGTTTTTT
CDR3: CASSPWTGDTGELFF

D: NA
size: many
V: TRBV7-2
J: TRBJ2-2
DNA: TGTGCCAGCAGCTTAGCTGGCTCGGGGGAGCTGTTTTTT
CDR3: CASSLAGSGELFF

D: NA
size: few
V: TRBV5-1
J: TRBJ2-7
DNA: TGCGCCAGCAGCTCCTTTCTCCACGAGCAGTACTTC
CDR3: CASSSFLHEQYF

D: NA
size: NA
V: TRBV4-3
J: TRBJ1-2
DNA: TGCGCCAGCAGCCAAGGGCGACAGCTCTATGGCTACACCTTC
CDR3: CASSQGRQLYGYTF

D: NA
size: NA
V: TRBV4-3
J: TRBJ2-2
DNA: TGCGCCAGCAGCCAAGTACTCTCAGGGGGGAGAACCGGGGAGCTGTTTTTT
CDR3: CASSQVLSGGRTGELFF

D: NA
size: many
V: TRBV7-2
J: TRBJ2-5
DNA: TGTGCCAGCAGCTTAGTAAGGAAAGAGACCCAGTACTTC
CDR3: CASSLVRKETQYF

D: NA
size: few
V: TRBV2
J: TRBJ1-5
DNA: TGTGCCAGCAGCGCAGGGGACATGCGGCAGCCCCAGCATTTT
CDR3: CASSAGDMRQPQHF

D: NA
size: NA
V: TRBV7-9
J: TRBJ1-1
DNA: TGTGCCAGCAGCTTATCAAACAGCAACACTGAAGCTTTCTTT
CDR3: CASSLSNSNTEAFF

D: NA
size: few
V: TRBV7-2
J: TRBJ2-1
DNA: TGTGCCAGCAGCTCCTGGGACTCTGACAATGAGCAGTTCTTC
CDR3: CASSSWDSDNEQFF

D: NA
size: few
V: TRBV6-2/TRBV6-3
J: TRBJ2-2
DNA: TGTGCCAGCAGTTACGTCGTCGGGCTACGAGACACCGGGGAGCTGTTTTTT
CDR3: CASSYVVGLRDTGELFF

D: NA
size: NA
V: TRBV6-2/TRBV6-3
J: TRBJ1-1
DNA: TGTGCCAGCAGTTATGACGGTTACACTGAAGCTTTCTTT
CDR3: CASSYDGYTEAFF

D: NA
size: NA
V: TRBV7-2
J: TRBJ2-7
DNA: TGTGCCAGCAGCTTAGTAGGGAAAGGGCAGTCGTACGAGCAGTACTTC
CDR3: CASSLVGKGQSYEQYF

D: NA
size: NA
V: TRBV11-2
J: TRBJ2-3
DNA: TGTGCCAGCGAACGCCGGAATACGCAGTATTTT
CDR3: CASERRNTQYF

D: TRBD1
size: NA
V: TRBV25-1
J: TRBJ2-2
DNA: TGTGCCAGCTCTGACAGGGAGAACACCGGGGAGCTGTTTTTT
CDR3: CASSDRENTGELFF

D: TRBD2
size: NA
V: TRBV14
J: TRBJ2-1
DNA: TGTGCCAGCAGCCTGTTAGCGGGAGTCCACAATGAGCAGTTCTTC
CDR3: CASSLLAGVHNEQFF

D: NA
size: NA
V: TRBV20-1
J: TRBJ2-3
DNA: TGCAGTGCTACCGGATGGGGGGCGGGAGATACGCAGTATTTT
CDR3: CSATGWGAGDTQYF

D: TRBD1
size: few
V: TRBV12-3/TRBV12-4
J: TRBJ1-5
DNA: TGTGCCAGCAGTTACGACAGGGCCCAGCCCCAGCATTTT
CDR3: CASSYDRAQPQHF

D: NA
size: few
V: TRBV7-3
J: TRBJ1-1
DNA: TGTGCCAGCAGGCTTCGACAGGACACTGAAGCTTTCTTT
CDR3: CASRLRQDTEAFF

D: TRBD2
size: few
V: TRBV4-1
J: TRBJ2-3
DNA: TGCGCCAGCAGCTTCGGGGGGACTAGTCCCACAGATACGCAGTATTTT
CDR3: CASSFGGTSPTDTQYF

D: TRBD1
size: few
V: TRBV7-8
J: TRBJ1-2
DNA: TGTGCCAGCAGCTTAGGGGACAGGGGGACCTATGGCTACACCTTC
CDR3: CASSLGDRGTYGYTF

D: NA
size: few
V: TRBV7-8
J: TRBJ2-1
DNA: TGTGCCAGCAGCGGCCGGGGCGACGGTTACAATGAGCAGTTCTTC
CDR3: CASSGRGDGYNEQFF